Detailed here is one T cell receptor (beta chain). This sample was taken from a study of blood T cell repertoires in COVID-19. Whole-study context: PBMCs, B-cell-depleted T cells, or T cells were the source of the cDNA or gDNA that made up the material.

The CDR3 length is 16 residues. Trimming shortened V by 1 base and J by 0 bases, and 12 bases separated the two germline ends. Germline V gives CDR1 SGHAT, CDR2 FQNNGV. The table came from immunoSEQ multiplex PCR; TCRdb's copy has only in-frame clones and leaves some out. The sample shows about 220,000 clones, approximately 83% of them seen only once. The gene calls are TRBV11-2 and TRBJ1-1; possibly TRBD1 for D (5 bases). This clonotype was sampled from a woman aged 60-70 years who had recovered from COVID-19. Specimen: PBMCs or T cells enriched from blood (not recorded which). The DNA for the CDR3 is TGTGCCAGCAGCTTAGTGGCAGGACACATGAACACTGAAGCTTTCTTT. This codes for CASSLVAGHMNTEAFF.